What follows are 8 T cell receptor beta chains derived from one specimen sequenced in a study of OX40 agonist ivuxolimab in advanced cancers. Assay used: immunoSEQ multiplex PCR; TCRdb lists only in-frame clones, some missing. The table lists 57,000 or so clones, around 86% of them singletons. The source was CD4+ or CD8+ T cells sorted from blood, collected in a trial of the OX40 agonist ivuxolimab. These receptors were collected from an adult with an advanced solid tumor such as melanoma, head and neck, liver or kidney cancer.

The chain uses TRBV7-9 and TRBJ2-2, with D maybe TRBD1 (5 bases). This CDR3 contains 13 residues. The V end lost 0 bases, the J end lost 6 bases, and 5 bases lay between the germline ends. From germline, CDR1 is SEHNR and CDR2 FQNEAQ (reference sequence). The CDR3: CASSLAGAGELFF. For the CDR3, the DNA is TGTGCCAGCAGCTTAGCAGGGGCCGGGGAGCTGTTTTTT.

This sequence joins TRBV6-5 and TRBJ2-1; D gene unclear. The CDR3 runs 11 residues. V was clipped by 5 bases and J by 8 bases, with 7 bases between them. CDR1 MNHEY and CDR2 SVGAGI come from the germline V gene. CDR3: CASSHFHEQFF. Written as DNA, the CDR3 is TGTGCCAGCAGTCACTTCCATGAGCAGTTCTTC.

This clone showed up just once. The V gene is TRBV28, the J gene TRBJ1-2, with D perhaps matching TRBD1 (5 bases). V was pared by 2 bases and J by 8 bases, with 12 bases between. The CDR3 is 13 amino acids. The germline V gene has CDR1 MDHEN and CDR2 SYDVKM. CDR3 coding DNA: TGTGCCAGCAGTTTACGGGGACGGGAAGGCTACACCTTC. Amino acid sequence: CASSLRGREGYTF.

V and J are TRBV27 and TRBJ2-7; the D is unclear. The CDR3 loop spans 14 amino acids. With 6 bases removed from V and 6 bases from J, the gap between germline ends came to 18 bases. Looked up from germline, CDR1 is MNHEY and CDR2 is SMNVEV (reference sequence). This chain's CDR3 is CASSPSRLGIEQYF. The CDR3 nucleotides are TGTGCCAGCAGCCCAAGCCGACTGGGAATCGAGCAGTACTTC.

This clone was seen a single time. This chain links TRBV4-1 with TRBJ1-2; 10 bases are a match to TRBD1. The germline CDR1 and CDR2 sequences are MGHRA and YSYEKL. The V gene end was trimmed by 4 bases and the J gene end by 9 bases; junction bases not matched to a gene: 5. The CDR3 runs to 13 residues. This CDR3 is CASSLDRGDSYTF. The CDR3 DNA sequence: TGCGCCAGCAGCCTGGACAGGGGGGATAGCTACACCTTC.

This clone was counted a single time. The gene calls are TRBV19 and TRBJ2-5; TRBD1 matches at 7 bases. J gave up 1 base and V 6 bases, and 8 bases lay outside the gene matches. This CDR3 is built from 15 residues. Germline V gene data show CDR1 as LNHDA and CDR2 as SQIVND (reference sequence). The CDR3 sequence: CASREDRLGQETQYF. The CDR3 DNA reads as TGTGCCAGTAGAGAGGACAGGCTGGGCCAAGAGACCCAGTACTTC.

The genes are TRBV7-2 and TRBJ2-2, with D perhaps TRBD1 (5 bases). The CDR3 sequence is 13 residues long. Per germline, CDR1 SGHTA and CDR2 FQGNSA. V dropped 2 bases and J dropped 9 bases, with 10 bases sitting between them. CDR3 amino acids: CASSLYRTWELFF. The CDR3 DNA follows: TGTGCCAGCAGCTTATACAGGACATGGGAGCTGTTTTTT.

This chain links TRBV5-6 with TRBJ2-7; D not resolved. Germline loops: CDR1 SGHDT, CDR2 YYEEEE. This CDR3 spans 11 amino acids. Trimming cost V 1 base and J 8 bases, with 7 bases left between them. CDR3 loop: CASSLRDKQYF. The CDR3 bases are TGTGCCAGCAGCTTGAGAGATAAGCAGTACTTC. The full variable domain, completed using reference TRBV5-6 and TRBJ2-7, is DAGVTQSPTHLIKTRGQQVTLRCSPKSGHDTVSWYQQALGQGPQFIFQYYEEEERQRGNFPDRFSGHQFPNYSSELNVNALLLGDSALYLCASSLRDKQYFGPGTRLTVT.